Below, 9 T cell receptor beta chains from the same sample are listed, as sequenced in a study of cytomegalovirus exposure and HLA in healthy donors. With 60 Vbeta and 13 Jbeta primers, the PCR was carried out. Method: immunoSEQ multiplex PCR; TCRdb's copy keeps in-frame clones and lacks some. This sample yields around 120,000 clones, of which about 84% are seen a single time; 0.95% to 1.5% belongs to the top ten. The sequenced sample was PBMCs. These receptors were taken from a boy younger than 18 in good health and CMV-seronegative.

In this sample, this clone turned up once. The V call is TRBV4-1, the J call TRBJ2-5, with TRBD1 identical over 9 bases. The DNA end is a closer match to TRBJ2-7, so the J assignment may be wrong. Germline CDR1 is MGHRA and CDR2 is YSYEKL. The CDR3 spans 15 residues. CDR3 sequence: CASSQAPGQGYEQYF. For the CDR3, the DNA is TGCGCCAGCAGCCAAGCGCCGGGACAGGGCTACGAGCAGTACTTC.

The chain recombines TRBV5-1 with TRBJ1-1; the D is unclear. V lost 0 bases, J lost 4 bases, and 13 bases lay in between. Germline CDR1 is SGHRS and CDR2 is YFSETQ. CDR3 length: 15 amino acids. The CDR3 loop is CASSLGEGRGTEAFF. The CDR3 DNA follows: TGCGCCAGCAGCTTGGGTGAGGGCCGGGGCACTGAAGCTTTCTTT.

The CDR3 region is CASRPMLNYGYTF. CDR3 DNA: TGTGCCAGCAGACCTATGCTGAACTATGGCTACACCTTC. The gene calls are TRBV6-5 and TRBJ1-2, with no clear D. The germline CDR1 and CDR2 sequences are MNHEY and SVGAGI. The CDR3 loop spans 13 amino acids. The V end was cut by 6 bases, the J end by 2 bases, with 10 bases between.

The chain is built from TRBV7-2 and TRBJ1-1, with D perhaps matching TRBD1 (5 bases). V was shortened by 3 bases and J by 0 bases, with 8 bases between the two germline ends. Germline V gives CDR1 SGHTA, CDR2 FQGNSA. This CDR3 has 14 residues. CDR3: CASSFSGMNTEAFF. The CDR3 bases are TGTGCCAGCAGCTTCTCAGGGATGAACACTGAAGCTTTCTTT.

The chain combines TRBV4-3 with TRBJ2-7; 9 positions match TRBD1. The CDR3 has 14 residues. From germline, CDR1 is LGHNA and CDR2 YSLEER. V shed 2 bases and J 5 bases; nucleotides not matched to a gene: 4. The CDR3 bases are TGCGCCAGCAGCCAATCGACAGGGGGGGACGAGCAGTACTTC. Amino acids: CASSQSTGGDEQYF.

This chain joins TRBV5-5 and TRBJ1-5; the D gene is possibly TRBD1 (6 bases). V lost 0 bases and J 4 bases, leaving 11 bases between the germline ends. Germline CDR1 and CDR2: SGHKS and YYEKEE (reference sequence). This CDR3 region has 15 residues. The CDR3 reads CASSLAPDSNQPQHF. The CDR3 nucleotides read TGTGCCAGCAGCTTGGCCCCGGACAGTAATCAGCCCCAGCATTTT.

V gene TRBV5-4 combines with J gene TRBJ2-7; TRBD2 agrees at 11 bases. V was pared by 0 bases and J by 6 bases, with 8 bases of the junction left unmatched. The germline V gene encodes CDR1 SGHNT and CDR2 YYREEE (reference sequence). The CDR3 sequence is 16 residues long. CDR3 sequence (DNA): TGTGCCAGCAGCTTGGCCGCGGGACTAGCGGCTTCCGAGCAGTACTTC. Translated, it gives CASSLAAGLAASEQYF.

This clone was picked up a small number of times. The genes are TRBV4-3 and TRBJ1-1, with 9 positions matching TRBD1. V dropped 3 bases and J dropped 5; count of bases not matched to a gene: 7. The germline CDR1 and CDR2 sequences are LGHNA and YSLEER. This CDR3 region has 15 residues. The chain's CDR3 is CASSHKTGGGTEAFF. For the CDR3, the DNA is TGCGCCAGCAGCCACAAGACAGGGGGGGGTACTGAAGCTTTCTTT.

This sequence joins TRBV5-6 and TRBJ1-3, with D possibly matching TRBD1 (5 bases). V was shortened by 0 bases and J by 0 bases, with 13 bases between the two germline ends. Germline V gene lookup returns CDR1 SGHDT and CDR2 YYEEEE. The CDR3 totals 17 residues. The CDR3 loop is CASSLAGGPNSGNTIYF. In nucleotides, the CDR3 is TGTGCCAGCAGCTTGGCCGGGGGACCGAACTCTGGAAACACCATATATTTT.